Listed below are T cell receptor beta chains from one sample, sequenced in a study of cytomegalovirus exposure and HLA in healthy donors. Here immunoSEQ multiplex PCR was the method, and the copy in TCRdb shows in-frame clones only, minus some. The sample includes approximately 84,000 clones, 74% seen only once; the top ten take about 8.6%. The sample comprised PBMCs. Receptors originate from a man between 40 and 49 years old in good health and CMV-seropositive. CDR3s include the opening cysteine and the closing phenylalanine or tryptophan. A D gene is named only where the DNA matches it firmly. Where a row states a size, it is once, few, many or the class of an expanded clone; other rows omit it.

clone_size	d_call	v_call	j_call	cdr3_nt	cdr3_aa
NA	NA	TRBV29-1	TRBJ2-1	TGCAGCGTTGAAGATCGTGTCAGTCAGGATGAGCAGTTCTTC	CSVEDRVSQDEQFF
NA	TRBD2	TRBV11-2	TRBJ2-7	TGTGCCAGCAGCTCAATCGGGACTAGCGGGAGCTACGAGCAGTACTTC	CASSSIGTSGSYEQYF
NA	TRBD2	TRBV7-9	TRBJ2-3	TGTGCCAGCAGCCGGGGACTAGCGGGAGTACCTCACACAGATACGCAGTATTTT	CASSRGLAGVPHTDTQYF
NA	NA	TRBV7-3	TRBJ2-7	TGTGCCAGCAGCTACGACAACGGATACGAGCAGTACTTC	CASSYDNGYEQYF
NA	NA	TRBV11-2	TRBJ2-3	TGTGCCAGCAGCCCGACGGGAGATACGCAGTATTTT	CASSPTGDTQYF
few	TRBD2	TRBV5-1	TRBJ2-1	TGCGCCAGCAGCTTGGGACTAGCCGGTGGTTATGAGCAGTTCTTC	CASSLGLAGGYEQFF
NA	NA	TRBV30	TRBJ1-1	TGTGCCTGGACCGAAAGCCTCCAGGGCCGAGGAGCTTTCTTT	CAWTESLQGRGAFF
NA	NA	TRBV6-5	TRBJ1-1	TGTGCCAGCAGTTACTCGATAGGAGGAATGAATGAAGCTTTCTTT	CASSYSIGGMNEAFF
NA	NA	TRBV6-5	TRBJ2-1	TGTGCCAGCAGTTACTCGAACAGGGCACCCTACAATGAGCAGTTCTTC	CASSYSNRAPYNEQFF
NA	NA	TRBV28	TRBJ2-7	TGTGCCAGCAGTTCCCCGGACACTCGTTTGCTCTACGAGCAGTACTTC	CASSSPDTRLLYEQYF
NA	TRBD1	TRBV4-1	TRBJ2-2	TGCGCCAGCAGCCAGCCAGGGGGCATCGGCACCGGGGAGCTGTTTTTT	CASSQPGGIGTGELFF
few	NA	TRBV7-6	TRBJ2-2	TGTGCCAGCAGCTTAGGCCCGGGGGCCGGGGAGCTGTTTTTT	CASSLGPGAGELFF
NA	TRBD1	TRBV10-3	TRBJ1-5	TGTGCCAACTCCGACAGGGAGAATCAGCCCCAGCATTTT	CANSDRENQPQHF
few	NA	TRBV4-3	TRBJ1-3	TGCGCCAGCAGCCCCGGTGGCGGGAATGGAAACACCATATATTTT	CASSPGGGNGNTIYF
few	NA	TRBV19	TRBJ1-5	TGTGCCAGTAGTATCTCCAGGGCTGGAAATCAGCCCCAGCATTTT	CASSISRAGNQPQHF
few	NA	TRBV30	TRBJ1-1	TGTGCCTGGAGAGTTGGGCAGGGAGGGACTGAAGCTTTCTTT	CAWRVGQGGTEAFF
NA	NA	TRBV5-1	TRBJ1-5	TGCGCCAGCAGCTTGGGACTCGGGAGCAATCAGCCCCAGCATTTT	CASSLGLGSNQPQHF
NA	TRBD2	TRBV4-3	TRBJ2-2	TGCGCCAGCAGCCAAGAACGGATTAGCGGGGGGGCGAAAACCGGGGAGCTGTTTTTT	CASSQERISGGAKTGELFF